Listed here are 13 T cell receptor beta chains from one sample, sequenced in a study of blood T cells in healthy people across ages. A sample-barcoded 5' primer and a J-beta primer mix were used in a second PCR of roughly 7 to 12 cycles. TCRdb fed the 5' RACE reads into MiXCR, producing one record per CDR3 protein. Here the sample spans fewer than 900,000 distinct CDR3 sequences, about 42% being singletons. The sequenced sample consisted of blood. All receptors derive from a woman aged 55 to 70 in good health.

The chain recombines TRBV24-1 with TRBJ2-3; 8 bases are shared with TRBD1. CDR1 is KGHDR, CDR2 SFDVKD, per germline. Losses at the gene ends were 3 bases for V and 6 bases for J; bases not matched to a gene: 7. The CDR3 length is 15 residues. The CDR3 region is CATSDPTGADDTQYF. The CDR3 nucleotides read TGTGCCACCAGTGATCCGACAGGGGCGGACGATACGCAGTATTTT.

CDR3 nucleotide sequence: TGTGCCAGCAGAACTAGCGGGGGGACAAACAATGAGCAGTTCTTC. Its protein product is CASRTSGGTNNEQFF. V is TRBV6-2 or TRBV6-3 and J is TRBJ2-1, with 12 positions matching TRBD2. J was trimmed by 5 bases and V by 6 bases; bases with no gene match: 5. This CDR3 contains 15 residues. Germline V gene data show CDR1 as MNHEY and CDR2 as SVGEGT.

The rearrangement uses TRBV7-2 and TRBJ2-7; TRBD2 might be the D (6 bases). CDR1 SGHTA and CDR2 FQGNSA come from the germline V gene. The CDR3 covers 15 residues. V lost 6 bases and J lost 4, with 19 bases in between. CDR3: CASSPQASAFYEQYF. CDR3 in DNA: TGTGCCAGCAGTCCCCAGGCTAGCGCATTTTACGAGCAGTACTTC. Combining the CDR3 with reference TRBV7-2 and TRBJ2-7 gives the whole variable domain GAGVSQSPSNKVTEKGKDVELRCDPISGHTALYWYRQSLGQGLEFLIYFQGNSAPDKSGLPSDRFSAERTGGSVSTLTIQRTQQEDSAVYLCASSPQASAFYEQYFGPGTRLTVT.

V is TRBV3-1 and J is TRBJ2-5; TRBD2 matches at 8 bases. The germline V gene encodes CDR1 LGHDT and CDR2 YNNKEL (reference sequence). Losses at the gene ends were 8 bases for V and 5 bases for J; bases not matched to a gene: 13. The CDR3 has 15 residues. The DNA for the CDR3 is TGTGCCAGCGCTTCTATGACGGGAGGGAGGGAGACCCAGTACTTC. This encodes CASASMTGGRETQYF.

This clonotype was detected only a few times. This chain links TRBV29-1 with TRBJ2-3; 9 nucleotides match TRBD1. Germline V gives CDR1 SQVTM, CDR2 ANQGSEA. J gave up 6 bases and V 7 bases, and 8 bases lay outside the gene matches. The CDR3 totals 13 residues. CDR3 sequence reads: CSGSTGGGDTQYF. CDR3 nucleotides: TGCAGCGGGTCGACAGGGGGAGGGGATACGCAGTATTTT.

Note on this clonotype: Germline and junction disagree at one end, which may indicate a read error. The CDR3 bases are TGCGCCATGGGGTCGGGGGGACAGGGGATATACGAGCAGTACTTC. As protein: CAMGSGGQGIYEQYF. V and J are TRBV6-6 and TRBJ2-7; 10 bases agree with TRBD1. The CDR3 has 15 residues. Germline values: CDR1 MNHNY, CDR2 SVGAGI (reference sequence).

This clonotype was picked up a small number of times. V and J are TRBV5-1 and TRBJ2-5; 11 positions match TRBD2. The CDR3 sequence is 16 residues long. After removal of 7 bases from V and 11 bases from J, the junction contained 19 bases not matched to a gene. Per germline, CDR1 SGHRS and CDR2 YFSETQ. The CDR3: CASESTSGTTGSEQYF. The DNA for the CDR3 is TGCGCCAGCGAATCGACTAGCGGGACGACTGGGAGTGAGCAGTACTTC.

This clonotype showed up just a few times. The CDR3 nucleotides read TGCAGTGCCTCGGACGATTGGAGCTCCTACAATGAGCAGTACTTC. Its translation: CSASDDWSSYNEQYF. The rearrangement links TRBV20-1 to TRBJ2-1; D remains unclear. The last part of the DNA fits TRBJ2-7 better; the J call may be wrong. CDR3 length: 15 residues. Germline CDR1 reads DFQATT; CDR2 reads SNEGSKA (reference sequence).

With respect to this clonotype: At one end, the junction sequence differs from germline, possibly due to a read error. The chain couples TRBV9 to TRBJ2-6; 8 bases map to TRBD2. This CDR3 contains 17 residues. CDR1 is SGDLS and CDR2 is YYNGEE in the germline V gene. The CDR3 DNA is TGCGCCAGCAGCGGGGGCCCCTCCCTCTCTGGGGCCAACGTCCTGACTTTC. Protein sequence: CASSGGPSLSGANVLTF.

This sequence joins TRBV6-5 and TRBJ2-1, with a tentative D call TRBD2 (6 bases). Deletions cut 2 bases from V and 4 bases from J, with 15 bases between. Germline assignment: CDR1 MNHEY and CDR2 SVGAGI. The length of the CDR3 is 16 residues. The CDR3 DNA reads TGTGCCAGCAGTTACCCCTCCGGGAGTGGATACAATGAGCAGTTCTTC. It specifies CASSYPSGSGYNEQFF.

The genes are TRBV6-1 and TRBJ2-1; the D is unclear. Germline V lookup: CDR1 MNHNS, CDR2 SASEGT. The CDR3 totals 15 residues. The V gene lost 1 base and the J gene lost 0 bases, with 7 bases spanning the gap. The DNA for the CDR3 is TGTGCCAGCAGTGAAGTCATGAGCTCCTACAATGAGCAGTTCTTC. Residues: CASSEVMSSYNEQFF.

V gene TRBV2 combines with J gene TRBJ1-3; maybe TRBD1 (5 bases). With 6 bases removed from V and 0 bases from J, the gap between germline ends came to 15 bases. The CDR3 runs 16 residues. Germline V CDR1 and CDR2: SNHLY, FYNNEI. CDR3 bases: TGTGCCAGCAGAGGACCTGACAGCCGCTCTGGAAACACCATATATTTT. Translation gives CASRGPDSRSGNTIYF. Looking up the rest from reference TRBV2 and TRBJ1-3 gives the full variable domain: EPEVTQTPSHQVTQMGQEVILRCVPISNHLYFYWYRQILGQKVEFLVSFYNNEISEKSEIFDDQFSVERPDGSNFTLKIRSTKLEDSAMYFCASRGPDSRSGNTIYFGEGSWLTVV.

This clonotype was detected a few times. This chain connects TRBV18 to TRBJ2-6, with D hard to call. V lost 1 base, J lost 0 bases, and 13 bases lay in between. In germline, CDR1 is KGHSH, CDR2 LQKENI. The CDR3 is made up of 18 amino acids. CDR3: CASSPRALGLSGANVLTF. CDR3 in DNA: TGTGCCAGCTCACCACGGGCACTTGGCCTCTCTGGGGCCAACGTCCTGACTTTC.